Listed below are T cell receptor beta chains from one sample, sequenced in a study of T cell repertoires in cytomegalovirus infection. TCRdb re-called the reads with MiXCR, one entry per CDR3 protein. The sample comprises approximately 730,000 distinct CDR3 sequences, just under 30% of which are singletons, and around 14% rests with the top ten. These receptors' antigens are unknown. The material sequenced was cultured CD8+ T cells from PBMCs, taken from culture after CMV antigen stimulation. The receptor source for this set is a human donor in good health (CMV status not recorded). Some clones in this sample may be carry-over from other donors' samples. The CDR3 runs from the conserved cysteine through the conserved F or W. The order of the fields is J gene, V gene, clone size, D gene, CDR3 protein, CDR3 DNA. D genes are given only for firm matches. Size tells how often a clone was seen (once, few, many) or the class of an expanded clone, and some rows leave it out.

j_call: TRBJ1-2
v_call: TRBV11-2
clone_size: few
d_call: .
cdr3_aa: CASSLVWRWRVYGYTF
cdr3_nt: TGTGCCAGCAGCTTAGTATGGCGCTGGCGGGTCTATGGCTACACCTTC

j_call: TRBJ2-1
v_call: TRBV20-1
clone_size: .
d_call: .
cdr3_aa: CSARVWNDEQFF
cdr3_nt: TGCAGTGCTAGAGTCTGGAACGATGAGCAGTTCTTC

j_call: TRBJ2-5
v_call: TRBV5-1
clone_size: few
d_call: TRBD2
cdr3_aa: CASSYLRLAQQETQYF
cdr3_nt: TGCGCCAGCAGCTACCTTCGACTAGCGCAACAAGAGACCCAGTACTTC

j_call: TRBJ2-2
v_call: TRBV29-1
clone_size: .
d_call: TRBD1
cdr3_aa: CSVEDRQGAKTGELFF
cdr3_nt: TGCAGCGTTGAAGACCGACAGGGGGCGAAGACCGGGGAGCTGTTTTTT

j_call: TRBJ2-7
v_call: TRBV7-8
clone_size: .
d_call: TRBD1
cdr3_aa: CASSLGGQSYEQYF
cdr3_nt: TGTGCCAGCAGCTTAGGGGGACAGTCCTACGAGCAGTACTTC

j_call: TRBJ1-1
v_call: TRBV27
clone_size: .
d_call: .
cdr3_aa: CASTRLRGQNTEAFF
cdr3_nt: TGTGCCAGCACCCGACTTCGCGGGCAGAACACTGAAGCTTTCTTT

j_call: TRBJ1-2
v_call: TRBV12-3/TRBV12-4
clone_size: .
d_call: .
cdr3_aa: CASRPTGGTFYGYTF
cdr3_nt: TGTGCCAGCAGACCGACCGGAGGGACCTTCTATGGCTACACCTTC

j_call: TRBJ2-4
v_call: TRBV12-3/TRBV12-4
clone_size: .
d_call: .
cdr3_aa: CASSEQILAKNIQYF
cdr3_nt: TGTGCCAGCAGTGAACAAATCCTAGCCAAAAACATTCAGTACTTC

j_call: TRBJ2-5
v_call: TRBV9
clone_size: once
d_call: .
cdr3_aa: CASSVAPGEETQYF
cdr3_nt: TGTGCCAGCAGCGTAGCGCCAGGGGAAGAGACCCAGTACTTC

j_call: TRBJ2-3
v_call: TRBV7-9
clone_size: .
d_call: .
cdr3_aa: CASSSHASDTQYF
cdr3_nt: TGTGCCAGCAGCTCCCACGCTAGTGATACGCAGTATTTT

j_call: TRBJ1-1
v_call: TRBV7-2
clone_size: many
d_call: TRBD1
cdr3_aa: CASSFRTGRTEAFF
cdr3_nt: TGTGCCAGCAGCTTTCGGACAGGGCGGACTGAAGCTTTCTTT

j_call: TRBJ1-1
v_call: TRBV27
clone_size: few
d_call: .
cdr3_aa: CASSLAYMNTEAFF
cdr3_nt: TGTGCCAGCAGTTTAGCTTACATGAACACTGAAGCTTTCTTT

j_call: TRBJ2-5
v_call: TRBV7-4
clone_size: .
d_call: TRBD2
cdr3_aa: CASSLSLADYQETQYF
cdr3_nt: TGTGCCAGCAGCCTTTCTCTAGCGGACTACCAAGAGACCCAGTACTTC

j_call: TRBJ2-1
v_call: TRBV6-5
clone_size: few
d_call: .
cdr3_aa: CASSYLSVTFDEQFF
cdr3_nt: TGTGCCAGCAGTTACTTATCTGTAACGTTCGATGAGCAGTTCTTC

j_call: TRBJ2-7
v_call: TRBV3-1
clone_size: .
d_call: TRBD1
cdr3_aa: CASSQKIRDRPPYPIPYEQYF
cdr3_nt: TGTGCCAGCAGCCAAAAGATACGGGACAGGCCACCTTACCCTATACCCTACGAGCAGTACTTC

j_call: TRBJ2-1
v_call: TRBV7-2
clone_size: many
d_call: .
cdr3_aa: CASSRQWVGAYNEQFF
cdr3_nt: TGTGCCAGCAGCCGACAATGGGTAGGAGCCTACAATGAGCAGTTCTTC

j_call: TRBJ2-3
v_call: TRBV24-1
clone_size: few
d_call: .
cdr3_aa: CATSDLGGLTDTQYF
cdr3_nt: TGTGCCACCAGTGATTTGGGGGGCCTCACAGATACGCAGTATTTT

j_call: TRBJ1-6
v_call: TRBV12-3/TRBV12-4
clone_size: .
d_call: .
cdr3_aa: CASSSPGGAKSPLHF
cdr3_nt: TGTGCCAGCAGTTCCCCCGGGGGGGCTAAGTCACCCCTCCACTTT

j_call: TRBJ1-1
v_call: TRBV4-3
clone_size: few
d_call: TRBD1
cdr3_aa: CASSQEDRGVHLTEAFF
cdr3_nt: TGCGCCAGCAGCCAAGAGGACAGGGGGGTTCACCTTACTGAAGCTTTCTTT

j_call: TRBJ2-7
v_call: TRBV5-1
clone_size: .
d_call: TRBD1
cdr3_aa: CASSSGTGNNEQYF
cdr3_nt: TGCGCCAGCAGCTCAGGGACAGGGAATAACGAGCAGTACTTC

j_call: TRBJ1-1
v_call: TRBV12-5
clone_size: few
d_call: .
cdr3_aa: CASGFGTDAAGTEAFF
cdr3_nt: TGTGCTAGTGGTTTCGGGACGGACGCGGCGGGCACTGAAGCTTTCTTT

j_call: TRBJ1-2
v_call: TRBV10-3
clone_size: few
d_call: .
cdr3_aa: CAIVNGGAPNYGYTF
cdr3_nt: TGTGCCATCGTAAACGGCGGAGCGCCTAACTATGGCTACACCTTC

j_call: TRBJ1-6
v_call: TRBV27
clone_size: few
d_call: TRBD1
cdr3_aa: CASSAWDRWNSPLHF
cdr3_nt: TGTGCCAGCAGTGCCTGGGACAGGTGGAATTCACCCCTCCACTTT

j_call: TRBJ1-2
v_call: TRBV7-2
clone_size: few
d_call: .
cdr3_aa: CASSSINGYTF
cdr3_nt: TGTGCCAGCAGCTCGATCAACGGCTACACCTTC

j_call: TRBJ1-1
v_call: TRBV7-6
clone_size: many
d_call: .
cdr3_aa: CASSLESGNTEAFF
cdr3_nt: TGTGCCAGCAGCTTAGAGTCGGGGAACACTGAAGCTTTCTTT

j_call: TRBJ1-1
v_call: TRBV28
clone_size: many
d_call: .
cdr3_aa: CASSAGTANTEAFF
cdr3_nt: TGTGCCAGCAGTGCCGGGACGGCGAACACTGAAGCTTTCTTT

j_call: TRBJ2-6
v_call: TRBV6-5
clone_size: many
d_call: .
cdr3_aa: CASSYDTGTTYSGANVLTF
cdr3_nt: TGTGCCAGCAGTTACGATACAGGGACTACTTACTCTGGGGCCAACGTCCTGACTTTC

j_call: TRBJ2-1
v_call: TRBV9
clone_size: .
d_call: TRBD1
cdr3_aa: CASSDRDRTYNEQFF
cdr3_nt: TGTGCCAGCAGCGACCGGGACAGAACCTACAATGAGCAGTTCTTC

j_call: TRBJ2-3
v_call: TRBV13
clone_size: .
d_call: .
cdr3_aa: CASSLLMGTDTQYF
cdr3_nt: TGTGCCAGCAGCCTCCTCATGGGCACAGATACGCAGTATTTT

j_call: TRBJ1-2
v_call: TRBV7-8
clone_size: many
d_call: TRBD1
cdr3_aa: CASSPQGGGGYGYTF
cdr3_nt: TGTGCCAGCAGCCCTCAGGGGGGGGGAGGCTATGGCTACACCTTC

j_call: TRBJ1-6
v_call: TRBV7-2
clone_size: many
d_call: TRBD1
cdr3_aa: CASSLGAGGGSYNSPLHF
cdr3_nt: TGTGCCAGCAGCTTAGGGGCAGGGGGCGGCTCCTATAATTCACCCCTCCACTTT

j_call: TRBJ1-6
v_call: TRBV19
clone_size: few
d_call: .
cdr3_aa: CASTFAGDGSPLHF
cdr3_nt: TGTGCCAGTACTTTCGCGGGGGATGGTTCACCCCTCCACTTT

j_call: TRBJ2-3
v_call: TRBV25-1
clone_size: .
d_call: .
cdr3_aa: CASSELDGTEDTQYF
cdr3_nt: TGTGCCAGCAGTGAATTGGACGGCACGGAAGATACGCAGTATTTT